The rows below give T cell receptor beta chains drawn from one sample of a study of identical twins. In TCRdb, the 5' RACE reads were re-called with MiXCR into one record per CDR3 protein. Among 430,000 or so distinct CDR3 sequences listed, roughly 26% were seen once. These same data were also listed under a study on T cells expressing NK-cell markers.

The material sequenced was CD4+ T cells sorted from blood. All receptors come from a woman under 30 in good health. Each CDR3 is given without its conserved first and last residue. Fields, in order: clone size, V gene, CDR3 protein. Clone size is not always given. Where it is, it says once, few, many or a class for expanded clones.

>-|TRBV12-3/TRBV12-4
ASSFGWSALNTEAF
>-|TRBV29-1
SGISGYNEQF
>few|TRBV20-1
SASGFGELF
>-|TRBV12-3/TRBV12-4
ASSPSARAYEQY
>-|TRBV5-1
ASSLGTVHNQPQH
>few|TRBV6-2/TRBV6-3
ASMDLGAHAYNEQF
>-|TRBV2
ASTRDRRGNEQF
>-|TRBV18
ASSPPWTGGLQPQH
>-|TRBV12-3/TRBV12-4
ASQGTSGYGEQF
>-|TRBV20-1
SAIRWGASSYNEQF
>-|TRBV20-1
SAREGRGVGEAF
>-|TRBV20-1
SARSGGPGDTQY
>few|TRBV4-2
ASSQDLGAGIWEQY
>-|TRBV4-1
ASSQAQGVAWETQY
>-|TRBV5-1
ASSGQGLSNEQF
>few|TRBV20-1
SGSLSGGSYEQY
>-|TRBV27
ASSSGLSNTEAF